The clone carrying this T cell receptor (beta chain) was seen many times. With iRepertoire HTBI primers and Arm-PCR of CDR3 regions, TCR beta libraries were built. TCRdb passed the multiplex PCR reads through MiXCR, listing each CDR3 protein once. The table lists a few hundred thousand distinct CDR3 sequences, about a quarter of them singletons. The source of the sample is a study of regulatory T cells in long-lasting Graves disease. The V end lost 0 bases, the J end lost 7 bases, and 15 bases lay between the germline ends. Germline CDR1 and CDR2: DFQATT and SNEGSKA (reference sequence). The CDR3 consists of 14 residues. Specified time point: persistent/refractory GD, antithyroid drugs over 5 years with positive TRAb. The TCR library used RNA extracted from PBMCs.

This TCR was sampled from a female donor with Graves disease. Material: peripheral blood mononuclear cells (PBMCs), obtained when the disease was refractory, from a patient treated with antithyroid drugs. The V gene is TRBV20-1, the J gene TRBJ1-2; D remains unclear. The DNA of the CDR3 is TGCAGTGCTAGAGAGGGGAAGGTCGGATCTGGCTACACCTTC. It translates to CSAREGKVGSGYTF.